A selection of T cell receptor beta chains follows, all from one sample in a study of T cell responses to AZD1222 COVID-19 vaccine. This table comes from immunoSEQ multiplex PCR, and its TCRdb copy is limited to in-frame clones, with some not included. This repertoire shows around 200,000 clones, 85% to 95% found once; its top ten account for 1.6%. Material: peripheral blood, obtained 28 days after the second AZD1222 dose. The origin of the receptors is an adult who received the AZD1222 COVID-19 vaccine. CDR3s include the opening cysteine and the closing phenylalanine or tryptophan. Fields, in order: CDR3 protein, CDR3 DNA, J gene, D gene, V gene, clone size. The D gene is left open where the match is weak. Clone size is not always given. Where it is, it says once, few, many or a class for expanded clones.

CDR3 protein: CASSPLLTDTQYF
CDR3 DNA: TGTGCCAGCAGCCCCCTTCTCACAGATACGCAGTATTTT
J gene: TRBJ2-3
D gene: -
V gene: TRBV6-6
clone size: -

CDR3 protein: CASSYSPGYEQYF
CDR3 DNA: TGTGCCAGCAGCTATTCGCCAGGCTACGAGCAGTACTTC
J gene: TRBJ2-7
D gene: -
V gene: TRBV7-2
clone size: -

CDR3 protein: CASSEGRNTDTQYF
CDR3 DNA: TGCGCCAGCAGCGAAGGACGAAACACAGATACGCAGTATTTT
J gene: TRBJ2-3
D gene: -
V gene: TRBV5-1
clone size: -

CDR3 protein: CASSMDRGHQPQHF
CDR3 DNA: TGTGCCAGCAGCATGGACAGGGGGCATCAGCCCCAGCATTTT
J gene: TRBJ1-5
D gene: TRBD1
V gene: TRBV7-3
clone size: -

CDR3 protein: CASSSPRAGVDYGYTF
CDR3 DNA: TGTGCCAGCAGCTCCCCCCGGGCAGGTGTAGACTATGGCTACACCTTC
J gene: TRBJ1-2
D gene: -
V gene: TRBV7-3
clone size: -

CDR3 protein: CASKGGTLTLPQHF
CDR3 DNA: TGTGCCAGTAAGGGCGGGACCCTAACCTTACCCCAGCATTTT
J gene: TRBJ1-5
D gene: -
V gene: TRBV6-5
clone size: -

CDR3 protein: CASSQRMTVGYGGYTF
CDR3 DNA: TGTGCCAGCAGCCAGCGAATGACAGTGGGCTATGGGGGCTACACCTTC
J gene: TRBJ1-2
D gene: -
V gene: TRBV5-6
clone size: -

CDR3 protein: CASSQGGRRMNEKLFF
CDR3 DNA: TGTGCCAGCAGCCAAGGAGGCAGGCGGATGAATGAAAAACTGTTTTTT
J gene: TRBJ1-4
D gene: -
V gene: TRBV3-1/TRBV3-2
clone size: -

CDR3 protein: CASSGTDNYGYTF
CDR3 DNA: TGCGCCAGCAGCGGGACAGATAACTATGGCTACACCTTC
J gene: TRBJ1-2
D gene: TRBD1
V gene: TRBV5-1
clone size: few

CDR3 protein: CASSYRALGTEAFF
CDR3 DNA: TGTGCCAGCAGTTATCGGGCGTTGGGCACTGAAGCTTTCTTT
J gene: TRBJ1-1
D gene: -
V gene: TRBV6-2/TRBV6-3
clone size: -

CDR3 protein: CASSGGDRGRQPQHF
CDR3 DNA: TGTGCCAGCAGTGGGGGGGACAGGGGACGGCAGCCCCAGCATTTT
J gene: TRBJ1-5
D gene: TRBD1
V gene: TRBV2
clone size: -

CDR3 protein: CASSLSGASLYNTEAFF
CDR3 DNA: TGTGCCAGCAGCTTGTCGGGGGCGAGTTTATATAACACTGAAGCTTTCTTT
J gene: TRBJ1-1
D gene: -
V gene: TRBV5-4
clone size: -

CDR3 protein: CASSQGPGRNGYTF
CDR3 DNA: TGCGCCAGCAGCCAAGGGCCAGGGAGGAATGGCTACACCTTC
J gene: TRBJ1-2
D gene: -
V gene: TRBV4-3
clone size: -

CDR3 protein: CASSLEGGREQYF
CDR3 DNA: TGCGCCAGCAGCTTGGAGGGGGGTCGCGAGCAGTACTTC
J gene: TRBJ2-7
D gene: -
V gene: TRBV5-1
clone size: -

CDR3 protein: CATERQGVSTEAFF
CDR3 DNA: TGTGCCACGGAGAGGCAGGGGGTAAGCACTGAAGCTTTCTTT
J gene: TRBJ1-1
D gene: TRBD1
V gene: TRBV19
clone size: -

CDR3 protein: CASSPRQGSRDTDTQYF
CDR3 DNA: TGTGCCAGCAGTCCTCGACAGGGGAGCAGGGACACAGATACGCAGTATTTT
J gene: TRBJ2-3
D gene: TRBD1
V gene: TRBV7-9
clone size: -

CDR3 protein: CASSSFRGNSPLHF
CDR3 DNA: TGTGCCAGCAGCTCGTTCAGGGGTAATTCACCCCTCCACTTT
J gene: TRBJ1-6
D gene: -
V gene: TRBV7-2
clone size: -

CDR3 protein: CASTRPPPDTQYF
CDR3 DNA: TGTGCCAGCACGAGGCCCCCGCCAGATACGCAGTATTTT
J gene: TRBJ2-3
D gene: -
V gene: TRBV7-9
clone size: -

CDR3 protein: CASKPGDSNSPLHF
CDR3 DNA: TGTGCCAGCAAACCCGGGGACAGTAATTCACCCCTCCACTTT
J gene: TRBJ1-6
D gene: TRBD1
V gene: TRBV27
clone size: -

CDR3 protein: CASRTGTGDYEQYF
CDR3 DNA: TGTGCCAGCAGGACAGGGACAGGGGACTACGAGCAGTACTTC
J gene: TRBJ2-7
D gene: TRBD1
V gene: TRBV11-2
clone size: -

CDR3 protein: CASSLVRTGGTEAFF
CDR3 DNA: TGCGCCAGCAGCTTGGTACGTACAGGGGGCACTGAAGCTTTCTTT
J gene: TRBJ1-1
D gene: TRBD1
V gene: TRBV5-1
clone size: -

CDR3 protein: CASSIDRGSEQYF
CDR3 DNA: TGTGCCAGTAGTATCGACAGGGGATCCGAGCAGTACTTC
J gene: TRBJ2-7
D gene: TRBD1
V gene: TRBV19
clone size: -

CDR3 protein: CATSGTDTYEQYF
CDR3 DNA: TGTGCCACCAGTGGGACAGACACCTACGAGCAGTACTTC
J gene: TRBJ2-7
D gene: -
V gene: TRBV24-1
clone size: -

CDR3 protein: CASSFPDYGYTF
CDR3 DNA: TGTGCCAGCAGCTTCCCGGATTATGGCTACACCTTC
J gene: TRBJ1-2
D gene: -
V gene: TRBV7-9
clone size: -

CDR3 protein: CASSSLGVPYEQYF
CDR3 DNA: TGTGCCAGCAGTTCTTTAGGGGTCCCCTACGAGCAGTACTTC
J gene: TRBJ2-7
D gene: -
V gene: TRBV27
clone size: -